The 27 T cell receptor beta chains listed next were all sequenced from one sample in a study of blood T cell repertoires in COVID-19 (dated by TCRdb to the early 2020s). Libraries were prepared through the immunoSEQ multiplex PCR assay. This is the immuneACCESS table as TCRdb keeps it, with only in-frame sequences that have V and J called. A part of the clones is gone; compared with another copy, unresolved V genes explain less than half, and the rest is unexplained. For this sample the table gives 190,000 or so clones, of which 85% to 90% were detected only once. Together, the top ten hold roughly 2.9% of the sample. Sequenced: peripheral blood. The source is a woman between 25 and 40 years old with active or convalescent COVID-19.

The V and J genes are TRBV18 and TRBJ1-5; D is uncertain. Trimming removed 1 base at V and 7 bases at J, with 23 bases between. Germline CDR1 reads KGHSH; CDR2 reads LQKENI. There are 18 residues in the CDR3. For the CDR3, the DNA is TGTGCCAGCTCACCACAAAATTGGGGAGACGGTTCCCAACAGCCCCAGCATTTT. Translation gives CASSPQNWGDGSQQPQHF.

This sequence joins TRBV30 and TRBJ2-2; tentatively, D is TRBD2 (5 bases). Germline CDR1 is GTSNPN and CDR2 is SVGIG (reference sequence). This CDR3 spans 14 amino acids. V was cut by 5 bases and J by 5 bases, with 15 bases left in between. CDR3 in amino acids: CAWWRRGATGELFF. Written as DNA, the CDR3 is TGTGCCTGGTGGCGTCGGGGAGCAACCGGGGAGCTGTTTTTT.

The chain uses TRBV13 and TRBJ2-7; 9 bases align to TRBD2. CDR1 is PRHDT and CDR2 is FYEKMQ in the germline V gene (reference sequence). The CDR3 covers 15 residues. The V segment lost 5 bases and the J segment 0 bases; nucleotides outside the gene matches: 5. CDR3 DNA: TGTGCCAGCAGCCCTGGGACTAGCAACTCCTACGAGCAGTACTTC. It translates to CASSPGTSNSYEQYF.

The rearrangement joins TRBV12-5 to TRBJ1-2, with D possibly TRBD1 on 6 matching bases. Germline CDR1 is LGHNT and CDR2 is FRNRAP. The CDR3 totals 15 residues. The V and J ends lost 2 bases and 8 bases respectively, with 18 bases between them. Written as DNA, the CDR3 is TGTGCTAGTGGTTTGAATGGGGGGGCCTCGCGCGGCTACACCTTC. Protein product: CASGLNGGASRGYTF.

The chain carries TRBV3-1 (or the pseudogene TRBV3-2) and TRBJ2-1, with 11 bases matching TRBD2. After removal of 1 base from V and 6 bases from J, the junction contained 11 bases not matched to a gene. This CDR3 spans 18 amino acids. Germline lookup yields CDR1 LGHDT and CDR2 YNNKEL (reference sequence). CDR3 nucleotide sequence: TGTGCCAGCAGCCAAGTCACCTTAGCGGGGGGGCTTGGCAATGAGCAGTTCTTC. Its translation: CASSQVTLAGGLGNEQFF.

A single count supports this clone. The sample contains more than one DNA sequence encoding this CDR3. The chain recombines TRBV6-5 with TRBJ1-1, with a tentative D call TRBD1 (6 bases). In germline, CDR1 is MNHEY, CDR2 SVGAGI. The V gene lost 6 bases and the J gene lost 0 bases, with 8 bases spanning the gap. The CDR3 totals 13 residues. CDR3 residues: CASRGQLNTEAFF. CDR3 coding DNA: TGTGCCAGCAGAGGACAGTTGAACACTGAAGCTTTCTTT.

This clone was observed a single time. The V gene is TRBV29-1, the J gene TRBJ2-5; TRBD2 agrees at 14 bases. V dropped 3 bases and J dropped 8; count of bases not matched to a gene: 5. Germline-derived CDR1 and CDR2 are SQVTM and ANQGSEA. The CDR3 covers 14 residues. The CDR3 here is CSVEPGLAGVTQYF. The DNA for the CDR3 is TGCAGCGTTGAGCCGGGACTAGCGGGGGTAACCCAGTACTTC.

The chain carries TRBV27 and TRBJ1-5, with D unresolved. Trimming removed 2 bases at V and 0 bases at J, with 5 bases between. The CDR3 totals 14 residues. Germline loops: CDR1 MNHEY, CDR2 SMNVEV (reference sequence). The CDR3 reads CASSLHSSNQPQHF. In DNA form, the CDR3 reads TGTGCCAGCAGTTTACACAGTAGCAATCAGCCCCAGCATTTT.

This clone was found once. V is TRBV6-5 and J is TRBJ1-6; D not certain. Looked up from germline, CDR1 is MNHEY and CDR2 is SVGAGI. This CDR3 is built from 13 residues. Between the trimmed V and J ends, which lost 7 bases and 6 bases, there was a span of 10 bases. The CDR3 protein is CASMSTTNSPLHF. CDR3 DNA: TGTGCCAGCATGAGCACTACTAATTCACCCCTCCACTTT.

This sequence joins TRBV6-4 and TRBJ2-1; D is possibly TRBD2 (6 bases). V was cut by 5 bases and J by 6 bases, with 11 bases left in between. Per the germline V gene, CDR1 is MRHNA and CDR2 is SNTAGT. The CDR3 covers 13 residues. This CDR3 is CASSPGTLNEQFF. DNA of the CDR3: TGTGCCAGCAGTCCCGGGACTCTCAATGAGCAGTTCTTC.

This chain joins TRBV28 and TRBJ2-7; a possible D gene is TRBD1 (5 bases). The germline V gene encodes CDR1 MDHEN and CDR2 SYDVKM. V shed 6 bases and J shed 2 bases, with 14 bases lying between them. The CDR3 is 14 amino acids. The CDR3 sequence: CASRSTVYTYEQYF. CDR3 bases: TGTGCCAGCAGGTCGACAGTTTATACCTACGAGCAGTACTTC.

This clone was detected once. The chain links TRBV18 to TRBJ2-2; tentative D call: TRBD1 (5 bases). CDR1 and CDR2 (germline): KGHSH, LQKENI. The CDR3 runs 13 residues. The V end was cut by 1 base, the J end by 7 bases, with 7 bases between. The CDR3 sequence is CASSPQGDGELFF. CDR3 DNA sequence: TGTGCCAGCTCACCACAAGGGGACGGGGAGCTGTTTTTT.

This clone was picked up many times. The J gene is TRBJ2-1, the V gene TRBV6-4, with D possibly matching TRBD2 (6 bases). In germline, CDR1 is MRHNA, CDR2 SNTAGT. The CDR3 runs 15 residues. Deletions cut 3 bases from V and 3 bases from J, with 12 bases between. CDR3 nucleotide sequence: TGTGCCAGCAGTGAAGGCGGGGAAGGCTACAATGAGCAGTTCTTC. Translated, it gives CASSEGGEGYNEQFF.

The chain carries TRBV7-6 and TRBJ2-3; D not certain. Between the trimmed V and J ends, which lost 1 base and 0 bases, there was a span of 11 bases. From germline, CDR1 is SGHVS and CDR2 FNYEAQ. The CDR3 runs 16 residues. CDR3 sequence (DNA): TGTGCCAGCAGCTTAGTATCAGAGACTAGCACAGATACGCAGTATTTT. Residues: CASSLVSETSTDTQYF.

The CDR3, as DNA: TGTGCCAGCAGCCCCTATTTACAGCGGGGGGGAATCGGGGAGCTGTTTTTT. This codes for CASSPYLQRGGIGELFF. The chain carries TRBV3-1 (or the pseudogene TRBV3-2) and TRBJ2-2, with 10 bases that match TRBD2. CDR3 length equals 17 residues. The germline CDR1 and CDR2 sequences are LGHDT and YNNKEL (reference sequence). Unmatched junction bases numbered 12, after V lost 4 bases and J lost 7 bases.

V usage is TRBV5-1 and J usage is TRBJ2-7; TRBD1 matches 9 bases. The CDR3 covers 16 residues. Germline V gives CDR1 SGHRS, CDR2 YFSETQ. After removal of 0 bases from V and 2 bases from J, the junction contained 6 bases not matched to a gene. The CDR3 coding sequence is TGCGCCAGCAGCTTGGTGGGGACAGGGAACCCCTACGAGCAGTACTTC. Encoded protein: CASSLVGTGNPYEQYF.

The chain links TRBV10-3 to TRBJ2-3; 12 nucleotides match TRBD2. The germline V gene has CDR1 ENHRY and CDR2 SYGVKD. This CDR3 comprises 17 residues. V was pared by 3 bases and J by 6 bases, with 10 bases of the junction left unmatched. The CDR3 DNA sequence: TGTGCCATCAGTGAAGAGCAGGCTAGCGGGAGGGCGGATACGCAGTATTTT. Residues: CAISEEQASGRADTQYF.

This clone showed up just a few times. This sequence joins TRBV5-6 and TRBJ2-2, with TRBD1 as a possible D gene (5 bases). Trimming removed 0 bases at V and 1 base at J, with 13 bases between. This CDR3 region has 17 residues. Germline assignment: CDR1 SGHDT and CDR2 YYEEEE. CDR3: CASSLALGVGNTGELFF. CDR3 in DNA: TGTGCCAGCAGCTTGGCGTTAGGGGTCGGGAACACCGGGGAGCTGTTTTTT.

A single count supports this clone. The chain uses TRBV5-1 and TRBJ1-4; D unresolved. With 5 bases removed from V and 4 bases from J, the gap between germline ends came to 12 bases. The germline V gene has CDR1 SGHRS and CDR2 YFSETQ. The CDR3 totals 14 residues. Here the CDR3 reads CASSSGDFNEKLFF. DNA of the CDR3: TGCGCCAGCAGTTCCGGAGATTTTAATGAAAAACTGTTTTTT.

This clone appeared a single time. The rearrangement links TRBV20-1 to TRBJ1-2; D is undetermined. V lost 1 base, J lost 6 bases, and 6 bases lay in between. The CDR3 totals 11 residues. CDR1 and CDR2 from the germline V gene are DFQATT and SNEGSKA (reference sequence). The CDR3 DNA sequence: TGCAGTGCTAGAGTCAGGCATGGCTACACCTTC. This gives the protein CSARVRHGYTF.

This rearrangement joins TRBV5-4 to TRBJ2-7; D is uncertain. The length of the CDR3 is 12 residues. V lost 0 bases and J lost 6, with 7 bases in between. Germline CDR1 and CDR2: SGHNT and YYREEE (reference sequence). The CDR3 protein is CASSLAPGEQYF. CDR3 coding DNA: TGTGCCAGCAGCTTGGCCCCGGGCGAGCAGTACTTC.

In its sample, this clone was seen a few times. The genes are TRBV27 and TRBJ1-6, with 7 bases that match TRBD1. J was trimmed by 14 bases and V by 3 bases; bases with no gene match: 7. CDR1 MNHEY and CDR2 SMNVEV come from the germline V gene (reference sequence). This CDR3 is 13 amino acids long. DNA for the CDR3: TGTGCCAGCAGTTTCCCAGGGGGGATAGCCCTCCACTTT. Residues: CASSFPGGIALHF.

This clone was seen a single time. CDR3 sequence reads: CASSIGQANTEAFF. The CDR3 bases are TGTGCCAGTAGTATAGGGCAGGCTAACACTGAAGCTTTCTTT. The chain couples TRBV19 to TRBJ1-1; D gene unclear. The CDR3 is 14 residues long. V was clipped by 1 base and J by 2 bases, with 8 bases between them. The germline CDR1 and CDR2 sequences are LNHDA and SQIVND (reference sequence).

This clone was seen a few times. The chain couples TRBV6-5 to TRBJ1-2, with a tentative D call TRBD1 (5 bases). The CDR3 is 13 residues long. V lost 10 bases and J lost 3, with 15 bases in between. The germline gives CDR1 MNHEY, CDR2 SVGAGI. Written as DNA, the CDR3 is TGTGCCACCACCCTCGGCAGGGACTATGGCTACACCTTC. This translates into CATTLGRDYGYTF.

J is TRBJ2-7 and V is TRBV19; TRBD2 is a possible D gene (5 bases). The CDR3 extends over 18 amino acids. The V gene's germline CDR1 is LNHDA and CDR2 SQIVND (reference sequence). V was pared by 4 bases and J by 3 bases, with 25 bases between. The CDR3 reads CASSRPSVSGVENYEQYF. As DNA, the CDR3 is TGTGCCAGTAGTAGGCCCTCAGTAAGCGGAGTTGAGAACTACGAGCAGTACTTC.

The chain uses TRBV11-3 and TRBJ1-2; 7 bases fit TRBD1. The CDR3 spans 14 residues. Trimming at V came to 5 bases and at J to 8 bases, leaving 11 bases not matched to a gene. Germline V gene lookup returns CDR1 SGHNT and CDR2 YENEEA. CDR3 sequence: CASSLSGTADGYTF. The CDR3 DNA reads TGTGCCAGCAGCCTTTCCGGGACAGCTGACGGCTACACCTTC.

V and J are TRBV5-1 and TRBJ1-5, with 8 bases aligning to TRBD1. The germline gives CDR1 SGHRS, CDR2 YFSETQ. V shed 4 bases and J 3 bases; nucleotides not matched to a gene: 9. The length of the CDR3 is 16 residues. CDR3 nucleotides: TGCGCCAGCAGCCCGGGCAGGGGGCGCAACAATCAGCCCCAGCATTTT. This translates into CASSPGRGRNNQPQHF.